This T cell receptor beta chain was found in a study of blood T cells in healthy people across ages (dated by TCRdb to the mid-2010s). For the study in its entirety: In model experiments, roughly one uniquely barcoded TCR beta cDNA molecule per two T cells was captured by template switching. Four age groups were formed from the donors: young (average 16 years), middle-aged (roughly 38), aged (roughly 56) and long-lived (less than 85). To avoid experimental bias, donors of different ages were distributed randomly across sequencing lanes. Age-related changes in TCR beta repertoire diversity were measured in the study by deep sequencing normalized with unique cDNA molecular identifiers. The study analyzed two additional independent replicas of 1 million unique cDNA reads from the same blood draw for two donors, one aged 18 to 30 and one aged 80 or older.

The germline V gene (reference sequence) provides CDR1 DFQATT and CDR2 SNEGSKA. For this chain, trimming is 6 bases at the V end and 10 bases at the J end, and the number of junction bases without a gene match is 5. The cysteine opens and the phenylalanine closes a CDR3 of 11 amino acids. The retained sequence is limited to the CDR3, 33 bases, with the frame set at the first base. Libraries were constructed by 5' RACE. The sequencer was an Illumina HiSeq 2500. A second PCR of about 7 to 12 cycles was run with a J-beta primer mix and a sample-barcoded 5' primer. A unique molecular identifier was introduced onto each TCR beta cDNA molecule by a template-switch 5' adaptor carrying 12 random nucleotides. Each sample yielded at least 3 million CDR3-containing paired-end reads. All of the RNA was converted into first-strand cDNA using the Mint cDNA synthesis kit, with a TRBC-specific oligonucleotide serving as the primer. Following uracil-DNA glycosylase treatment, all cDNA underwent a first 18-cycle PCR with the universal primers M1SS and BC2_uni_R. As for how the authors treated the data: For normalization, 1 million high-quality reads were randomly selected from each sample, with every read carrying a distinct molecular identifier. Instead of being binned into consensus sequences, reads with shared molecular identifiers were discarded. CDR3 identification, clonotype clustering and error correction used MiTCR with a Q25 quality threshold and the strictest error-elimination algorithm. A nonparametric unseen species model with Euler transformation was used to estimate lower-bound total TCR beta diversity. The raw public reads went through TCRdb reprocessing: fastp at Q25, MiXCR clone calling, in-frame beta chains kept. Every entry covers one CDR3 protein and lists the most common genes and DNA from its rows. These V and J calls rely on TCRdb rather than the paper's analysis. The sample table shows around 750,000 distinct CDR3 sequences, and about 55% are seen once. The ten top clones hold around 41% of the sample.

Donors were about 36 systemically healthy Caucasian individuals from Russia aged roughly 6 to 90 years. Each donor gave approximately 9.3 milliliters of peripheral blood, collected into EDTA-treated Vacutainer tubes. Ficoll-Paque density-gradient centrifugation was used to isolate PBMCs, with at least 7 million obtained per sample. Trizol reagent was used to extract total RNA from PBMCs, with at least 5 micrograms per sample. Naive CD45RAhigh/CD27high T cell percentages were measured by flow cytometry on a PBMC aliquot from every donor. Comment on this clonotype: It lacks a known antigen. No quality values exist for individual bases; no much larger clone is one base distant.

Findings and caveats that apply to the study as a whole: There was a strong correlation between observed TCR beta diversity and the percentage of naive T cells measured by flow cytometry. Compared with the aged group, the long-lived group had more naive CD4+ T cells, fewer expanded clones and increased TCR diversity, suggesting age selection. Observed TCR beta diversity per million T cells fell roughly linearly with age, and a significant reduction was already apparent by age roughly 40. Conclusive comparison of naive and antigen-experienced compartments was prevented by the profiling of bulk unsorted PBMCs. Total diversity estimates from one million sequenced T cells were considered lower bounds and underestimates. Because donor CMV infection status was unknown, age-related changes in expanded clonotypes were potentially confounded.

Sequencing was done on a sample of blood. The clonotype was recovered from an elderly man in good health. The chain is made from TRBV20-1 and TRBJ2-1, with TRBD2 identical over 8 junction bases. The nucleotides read TGCAGTGCCGGGGGGGAGGGCGAGCAGTTCTTC. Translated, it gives CSAGGEGEQFF.